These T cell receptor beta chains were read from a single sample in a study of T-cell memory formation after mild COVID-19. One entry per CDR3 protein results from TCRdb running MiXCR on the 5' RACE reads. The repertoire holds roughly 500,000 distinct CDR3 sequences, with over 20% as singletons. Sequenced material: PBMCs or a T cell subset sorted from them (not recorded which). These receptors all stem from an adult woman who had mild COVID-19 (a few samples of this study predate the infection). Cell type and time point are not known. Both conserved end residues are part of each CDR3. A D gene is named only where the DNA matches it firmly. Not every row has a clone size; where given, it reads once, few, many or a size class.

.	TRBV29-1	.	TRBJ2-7	TGCAGCGTTGAAATTCCTGGGGCCATCTACGAGCAGTACTTC	CSVEIPGAIYEQYF
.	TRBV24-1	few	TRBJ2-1	TGTGCCACCAGTGATATTCGCCTGGCACACAATGAGCAGTTCTTC	CATSDIRLAHNEQFF
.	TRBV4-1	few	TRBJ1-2	TGCGCCAGCAGCCAAGTAACAGGGACTAACTATGGCTACACCTTC	CASSQVTGTNYGYTF
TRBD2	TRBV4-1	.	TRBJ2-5	TGCGCCAGCAGACAAGATCGCGCTAGCGGGGGGCTACAAGAGACCCAGTACTTC	CASRQDRASGGLQETQYF
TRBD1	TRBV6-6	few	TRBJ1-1	TGTGCCAGCAGTTACAGACAGGGTGCTTATCCGAACACTGAAGCTTTCTTT	CASSYRQGAYPNTEAFF
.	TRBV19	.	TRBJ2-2	TGTGCCAGTACCTCCGCTGGAAGGGTTTCCGGGGAGCTGTTTTTT	CASTSAGRVSGELFF
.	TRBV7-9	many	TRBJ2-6	TGTGCCAGCAGCGGGACAACCCGCTCTGGGGCCAACGTCCTGACTTTC	CASSGTTRSGANVLTF
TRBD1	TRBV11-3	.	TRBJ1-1	TGTGCCAGCAGCTTCCTCCGGGACAGGGAGGAGAACACTGAAGCTTTCTTT	CASSFLRDREENTEAFF
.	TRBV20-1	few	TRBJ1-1	TGCAGTGCCAACCTACAGGGAATGAACACTGAAGCTTTCTTT	CSANLQGMNTEAFF
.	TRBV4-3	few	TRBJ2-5	TGCGCCAGCAGCCAAGAAGTAGGACAGTCCCAAGAGACCCAGTACTTC	CASSQEVGQSQETQYF
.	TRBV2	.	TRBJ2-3	TGTGCCAGCAGTGAAGCGGGGGGCGCGATCACAGATACGCAGTATTTT	CASSEAGGAITDTQYF
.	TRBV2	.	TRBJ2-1	TGTGCCACTAGACGGACTCGGGGCAATGAGCAGTTCTTC	CATRRTRGNEQFF
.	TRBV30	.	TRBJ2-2	TGTGCCTGGAAACGACCGGACACCTTGAACACCGGGGAGCTGTTTTTT	CAWKRPDTLNTGELFF
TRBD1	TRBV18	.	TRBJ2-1	TGTGCCAGCTCACCCGGGGACAGTTTCTCCTACAATGAGCAGTTCTTC	CASSPGDSFSYNEQFF
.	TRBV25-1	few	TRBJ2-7	TGTGCCAGCAGTGAATATGGCTACGAGCAGTACTTC	CASSEYGYEQYF